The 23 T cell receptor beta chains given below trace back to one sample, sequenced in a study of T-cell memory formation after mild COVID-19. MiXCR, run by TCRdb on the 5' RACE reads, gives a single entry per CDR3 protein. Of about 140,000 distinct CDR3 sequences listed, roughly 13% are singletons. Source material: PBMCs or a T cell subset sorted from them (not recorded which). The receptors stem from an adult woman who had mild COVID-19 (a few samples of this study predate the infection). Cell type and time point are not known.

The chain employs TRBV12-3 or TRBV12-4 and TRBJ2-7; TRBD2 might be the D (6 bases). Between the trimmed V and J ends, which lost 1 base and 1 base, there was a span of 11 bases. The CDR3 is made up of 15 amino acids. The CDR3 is CASSLGRGESYEQYF. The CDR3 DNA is TGTGCCAGCAGTTTAGGGCGGGGCGAGTCCTACGAGCAGTACTTC.

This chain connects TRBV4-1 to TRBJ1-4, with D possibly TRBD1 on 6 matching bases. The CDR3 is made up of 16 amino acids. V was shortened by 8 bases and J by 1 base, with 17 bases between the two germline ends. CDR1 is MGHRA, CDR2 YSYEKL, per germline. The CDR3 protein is CASSHRQVGTNEKLFF. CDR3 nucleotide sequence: TGCGCCAGCTCCCATCGACAGGTGGGAACTAATGAAAAACTGTTTTTT.

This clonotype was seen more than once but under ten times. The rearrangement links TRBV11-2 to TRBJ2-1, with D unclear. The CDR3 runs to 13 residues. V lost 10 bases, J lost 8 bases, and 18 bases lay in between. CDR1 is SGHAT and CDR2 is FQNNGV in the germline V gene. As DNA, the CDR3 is TGTGCCACCCGGGCCCCCGTCCCCCATGAGCAGTTCTTC. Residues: CATRAPVPHEQFF.

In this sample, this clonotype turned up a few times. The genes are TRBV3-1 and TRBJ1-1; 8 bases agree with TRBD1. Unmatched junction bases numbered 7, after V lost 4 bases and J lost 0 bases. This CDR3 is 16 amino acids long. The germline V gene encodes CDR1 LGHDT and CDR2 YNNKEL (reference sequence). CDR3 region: CASSRTPGGMNTEAFF. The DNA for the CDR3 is TGTGCCAGCAGCCGGACGCCAGGGGGCATGAACACTGAAGCTTTCTTT.

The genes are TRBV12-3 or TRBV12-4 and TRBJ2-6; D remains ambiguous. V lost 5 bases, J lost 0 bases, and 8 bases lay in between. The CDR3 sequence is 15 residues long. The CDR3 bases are TGTGCCAGCAGTCATGACAACTCTGGGGCCAACGTCCTGACTTTC. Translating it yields CASSHDNSGANVLTF.

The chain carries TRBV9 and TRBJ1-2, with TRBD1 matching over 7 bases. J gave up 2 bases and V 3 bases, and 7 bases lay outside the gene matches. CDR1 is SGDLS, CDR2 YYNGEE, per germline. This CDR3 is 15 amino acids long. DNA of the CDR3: TGTGCCAGCAGCGGCGGACAGGTCCTAAACTATGGCTACACCTTC. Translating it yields CASSGGQVLNYGYTF.

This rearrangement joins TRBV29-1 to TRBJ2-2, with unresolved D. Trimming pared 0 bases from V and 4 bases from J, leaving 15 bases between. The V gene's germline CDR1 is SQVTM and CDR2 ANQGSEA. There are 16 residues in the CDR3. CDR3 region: CSVEDLGSLSTGELFF. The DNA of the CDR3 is TGCAGCGTTGAAGATCTGGGCTCTTTGAGCACCGGGGAGCTGTTTTTT.

CDR3 sequence: CASSPTGPAYGYTF. In nucleotides, the CDR3 is TGCGCCAGCAGCCCGACAGGCCCTGCCTATGGCTACACCTTC. The chain links TRBV5-1 to TRBJ1-2; possibly TRBD1 for D (6 bases). Germline V lookup: CDR1 SGHRS, CDR2 YFSETQ. Trimming removed 4 bases from V and 4 bases from J, with 14 bases in between. The length of the CDR3 is 14 residues.

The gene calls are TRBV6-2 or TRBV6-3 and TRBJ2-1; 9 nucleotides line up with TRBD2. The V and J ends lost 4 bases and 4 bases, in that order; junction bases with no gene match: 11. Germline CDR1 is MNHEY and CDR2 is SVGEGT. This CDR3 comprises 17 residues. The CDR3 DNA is TGTGCCAGCAGTTCCCCCGAACGAGCGGGAGGTTACAATGAGCAGTTCTTC. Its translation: CASSSPERAGGYNEQFF.

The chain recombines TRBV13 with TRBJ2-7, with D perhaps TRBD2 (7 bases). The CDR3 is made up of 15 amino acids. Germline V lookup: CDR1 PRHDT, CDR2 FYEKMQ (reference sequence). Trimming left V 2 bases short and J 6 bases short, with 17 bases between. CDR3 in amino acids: CASSLRGLADPEQYF. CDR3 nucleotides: TGTGCCAGCAGCTTACGGGGGCTAGCGGACCCCGAGCAGTACTTC.

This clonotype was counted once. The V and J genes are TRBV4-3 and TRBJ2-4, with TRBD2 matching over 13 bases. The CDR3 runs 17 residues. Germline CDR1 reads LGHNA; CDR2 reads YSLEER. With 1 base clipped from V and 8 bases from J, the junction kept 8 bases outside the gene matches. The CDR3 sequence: CASSQGTNGLAGDIQYF. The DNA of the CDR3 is TGCGCCAGCAGCCAAGGGACCAACGGACTAGCGGGAGACATTCAGTACTTC.

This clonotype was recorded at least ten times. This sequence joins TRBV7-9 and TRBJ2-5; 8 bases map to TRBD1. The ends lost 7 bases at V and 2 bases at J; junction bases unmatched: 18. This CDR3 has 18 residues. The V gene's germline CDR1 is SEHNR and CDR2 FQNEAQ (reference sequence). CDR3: CASTRGPGTGAVQETQYF. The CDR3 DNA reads TGTGCCAGCACCCGGGGACCGGGGACAGGAGCCGTACAAGAGACCCAGTACTTC.

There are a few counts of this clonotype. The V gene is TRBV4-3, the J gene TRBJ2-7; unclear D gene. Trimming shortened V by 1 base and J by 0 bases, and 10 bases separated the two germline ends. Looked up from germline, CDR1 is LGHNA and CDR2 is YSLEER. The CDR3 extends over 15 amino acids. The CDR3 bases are TGCGCCAGCAGCCAAGGGACGTCTAGCTCCTACGAGCAGTACTTC. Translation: CASSQGTSSSYEQYF.

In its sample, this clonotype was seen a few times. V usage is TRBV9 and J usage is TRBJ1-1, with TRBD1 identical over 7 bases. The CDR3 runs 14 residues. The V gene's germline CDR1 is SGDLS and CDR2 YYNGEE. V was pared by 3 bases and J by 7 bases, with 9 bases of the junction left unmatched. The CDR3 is CASSATGEAHEAFF. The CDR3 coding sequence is TGTGCCAGCAGCGCAACAGGGGAGGCGCATGAAGCTTTCTTT.

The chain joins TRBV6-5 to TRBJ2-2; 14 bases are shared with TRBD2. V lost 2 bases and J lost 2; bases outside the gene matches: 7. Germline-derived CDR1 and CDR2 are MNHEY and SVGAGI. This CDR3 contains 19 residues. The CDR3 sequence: CASSYRGLAGALNTGELFF. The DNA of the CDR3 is TGTGCCAGCAGTTACCGGGGACTAGCGGGGGCCCTTAACACCGGGGAGCTGTTTTTT.

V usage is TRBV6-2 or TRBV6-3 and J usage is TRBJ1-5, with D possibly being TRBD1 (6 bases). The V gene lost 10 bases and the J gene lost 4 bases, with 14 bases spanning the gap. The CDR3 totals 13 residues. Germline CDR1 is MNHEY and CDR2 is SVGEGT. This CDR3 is CATLRGTNQPQHF. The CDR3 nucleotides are TGTGCCACCCTACGGGGGACAAATCAGCCCCAGCATTTT.

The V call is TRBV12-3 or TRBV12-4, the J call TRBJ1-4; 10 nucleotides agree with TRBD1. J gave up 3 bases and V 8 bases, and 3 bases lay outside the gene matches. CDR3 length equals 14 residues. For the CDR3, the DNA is TGTGCCAGCCGCGACAGGGGGCCTAATGAAAAACTGTTTTTT. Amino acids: CASRDRGPNEKLFF.

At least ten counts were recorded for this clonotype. CDR3 in amino acids: CASTLGQGGSPLHF. CDR3 nucleotide sequence: TGTGCCAGTACTTTGGGACAGGGTGGTTCACCCCTCCACTTT. The chain couples TRBV19 to TRBJ1-6, with 9 nucleotides matching TRBD1. CDR1 is LNHDA and CDR2 is SQIVND in the germline V gene (reference sequence). V was pared by 7 bases and J by 9 bases, with 7 bases of the junction left unmatched. The CDR3 totals 14 residues. Full variable domain (rest looked up from reference TRBV19 and TRBJ1-6): DGGITQSPKYLFRKEGQNVTLSCEQNLNHDAMYWYRQDPGQGLRLIYYSQIVNDFQKGDIAEGYSVSREKKESFPLTVTSAQKNPTAFYLCASTLGQGGSPLHFGNGTRLTVT.

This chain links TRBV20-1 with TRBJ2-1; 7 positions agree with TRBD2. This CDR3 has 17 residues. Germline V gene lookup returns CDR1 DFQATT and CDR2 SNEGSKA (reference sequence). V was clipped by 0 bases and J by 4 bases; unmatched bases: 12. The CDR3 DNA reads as TGCAGTGCTAGAGATCGCGACGGGGAGGGCGCTTACAATGAGCAGTTCTTC. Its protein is CSARDRDGEGAYNEQFF.

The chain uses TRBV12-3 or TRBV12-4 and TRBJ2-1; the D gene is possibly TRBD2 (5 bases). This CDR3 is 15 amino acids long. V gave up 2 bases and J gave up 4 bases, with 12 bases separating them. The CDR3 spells CASSLSPAGYNEQFF. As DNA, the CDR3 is TGTGCCAGCAGTTTATCGCCTGCGGGTTACAATGAGCAGTTCTTC.

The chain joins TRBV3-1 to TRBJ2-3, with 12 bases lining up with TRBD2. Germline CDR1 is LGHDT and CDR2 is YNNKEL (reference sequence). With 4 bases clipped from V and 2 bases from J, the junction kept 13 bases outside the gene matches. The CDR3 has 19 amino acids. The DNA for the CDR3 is TGTGCCAGCAGCCTATGGACTAGCGGGGAGTTCTCAAACACAGATACGCAGTATTTT. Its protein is CASSLWTSGEFSNTDTQYF.

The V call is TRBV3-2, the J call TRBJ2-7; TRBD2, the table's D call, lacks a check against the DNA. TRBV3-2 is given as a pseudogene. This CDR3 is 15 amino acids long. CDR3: CASSQVQGPSYEQYF. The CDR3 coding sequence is TGTGCCAGCAGCCAAGTACAGGGCCCCTCCTACGAGCAGTACTTC.

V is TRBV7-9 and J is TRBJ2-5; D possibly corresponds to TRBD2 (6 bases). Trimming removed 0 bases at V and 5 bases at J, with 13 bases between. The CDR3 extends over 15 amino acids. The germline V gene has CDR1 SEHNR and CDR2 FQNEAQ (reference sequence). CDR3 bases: TGTGCCAGCAGCTTAGCGCTTCAGGGAGGCGAGACCCAGTACTTC. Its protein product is CASSLALQGGETQYF.